This T cell receptor beta chain was recovered during a study of blood T cell repertoires in COVID-19. TCRdb keeps only in-frame clones here, not all; method: immunoSEQ multiplex PCR. The top ten clones hold around 3.1% of a sample with around 250,000 clones, 80% to 90% of them seen once. This CDR3 spans 17 amino acids. V was pared by 2 bases and J by 4 bases, with 7 bases of the junction left unmatched. Per germline, CDR1 MNHEY and CDR2 SVGEGT. This sequence joins TRBV6-2 or TRBV6-3 and TRBJ2-2; 10 bases are shared with TRBD1. Material: PBMCs or T cells enriched from blood (not recorded which). This clonotype was sampled from a woman in her thirties or forties who had been exposed to COVID-19. CDR3 nucleotides: TGTGCCAGCAGTTACGTTAGGGGACAGGGGTTCACCGGGGAGCTGTTTTTT. It specifies CASSYVRGQGFTGELFF.